The entry below describes one T cell receptor beta chain. This specimen belongs to a study of technical replicates of blood from a handful of donors. The CDR3 consists of 15 residues. V was trimmed by 2 bases and J by 0 bases, leaving 11 bases between them. CDR1 is SGHRS and CDR2 is YFSETQ in the germline V gene. The method was immunoSEQ multiplex PCR; TCRdb's version includes in-frame clones alone and lacks a portion of them. The sample has approximately 82,000 clones, roughly 92% seen once. The chain uses TRBV5-1 and TRBJ1-1, with a weak D call TRBD1 (6 bases). The sample consisted of T cells isolated from PBMCs. The clonotype originates from a human donor in good health. The CDR3 protein is CASSLSGTLNTEAFF. In DNA form, the CDR3 reads TGCGCCAGCAGCTTATCGGGGACATTGAACACTGAAGCTTTCTTT.